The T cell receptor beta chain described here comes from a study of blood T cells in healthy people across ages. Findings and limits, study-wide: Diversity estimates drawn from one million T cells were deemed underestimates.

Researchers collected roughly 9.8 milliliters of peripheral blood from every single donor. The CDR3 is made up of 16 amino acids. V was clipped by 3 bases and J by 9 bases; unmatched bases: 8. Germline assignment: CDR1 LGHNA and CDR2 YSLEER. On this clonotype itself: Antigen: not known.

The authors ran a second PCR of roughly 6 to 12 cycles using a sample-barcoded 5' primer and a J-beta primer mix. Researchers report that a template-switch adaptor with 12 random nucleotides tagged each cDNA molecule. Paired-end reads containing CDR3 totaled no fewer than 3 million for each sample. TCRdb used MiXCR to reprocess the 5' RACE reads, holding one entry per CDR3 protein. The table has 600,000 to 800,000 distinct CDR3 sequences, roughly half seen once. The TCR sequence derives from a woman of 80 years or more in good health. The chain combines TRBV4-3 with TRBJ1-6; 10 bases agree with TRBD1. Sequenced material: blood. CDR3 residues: CASSHSTGQGRSPLHF. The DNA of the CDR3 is TGCGCCAGCAGCCACTCCACGGGACAGGGGCGTTCACCCCTCCACTTT.